This T cell receptor (beta chain) was obtained from a study of CD8 T cells in ankylosing spondylitis. The study's findings and limits: Those disease-linked clones were CD8+; they were also relatively rare in peripheral blood.

The V end was cut by 5 bases, the J end by 3 bases, with 19 bases between. CDR1 SGHVS and CDR2 FQNEAQ come from the germline V gene. The CDR3 is made up of 16 amino acids. On this clonotype: Its specificity is unknown.

In TCRdb, the 5' RACE reads were re-called with MiXCR into one record per CDR3 protein. The table lists 40,000 or so distinct CDR3 sequences, more than 9.5% of them singletons. The rearrangement joins TRBV7-8 to TRBJ2-5, with D possibly being TRBD2 (6 bases). The sequenced sample consisted of blood, either unsorted or a sorted T cell fraction (not recorded which). The sequence came from a male donor with ankylosing spondylitis or in good health (not recorded which). The CDR3 is CASSDAGTPREETQYF. The CDR3 DNA reads TGTGCCAGCAGCGACGCCGGGACTCCGCGGGAAGAGACCCAGTACTTC.